This TCR beta chain is from a study of blood T cell repertoires in COVID-19. Overall study context: Both acute and convalescent COVID-19 samples were obtained from the United States, Italy and Spain. In each case, the material was cDNA or gDNA derived from T cells, B-cell-depleted T cells, or PBMCs.

In the original workflow: Researchers report that nucleated cell counts were estimated from reference gene primer amplification. This table comes from immunoSEQ multiplex PCR, and its TCRdb copy is limited to in-frame clones, with some not included. V and J calls and clone size are given by that table; D and trimming were obtained from the DNA. The sample shows over 85,000 clones, 75% to 90% of them seen only once. The length of the CDR3 is 16 residues. The germline V and J ends were trimmed by 4 bases and 5 bases, with 21 bases remaining between them. The chain combines TRBV23-1 with TRBJ2-7; a weak D match, TRBD1 (6 bases). TRBV23-1 has ORF status, its function being uncertain. The material sequenced was peripheral blood. The receptor was isolated from a human donor in a cohort sampled during active COVID-19. The CDR3 DNA reads TGCGCCAGCAGTCCCTGGATTGGGACACCCACCCACGAGCAGTACTTC. Translation gives CASSPWIGTPTHEQYF.